This T cell receptor beta chain is from a study of OX40 agonist ivuxolimab in advanced cancers. About the research overall: One hepatocellular carcinoma and a couple of cutaneous melanoma patients partially responded. General study results and limits: CD4+ and CD8+ blood T cells expanded clonally by week 6 at 0.1 to 3.0 mg/kg.

For this clone: Its matching antigen is unknown.

The junction had 8 bases not matched to a gene; V was cut back by 0 bases and J by 7 bases. There are 17 residues in the CDR3. Germline CDR1 reads SGHTA; CDR2 reads FQGTGA. Clones were sequenced by immunoSEQ multiplex PCR, and TCRdb holds only the in-frame ones, with some missing. The sample has around 45,000 clones, 88% seen once. The V and J genes are TRBV7-3 and TRBJ2-1; 11 nucleotides match TRBD2. This TCR was recovered from an adult with an advanced solid tumor such as melanoma, head and neck, liver or kidney cancer. The input for sequencing was CD4+ or CD8+ T cells sorted from blood, taken in a trial of the OX40 agonist ivuxolimab. CDR3: CASSLTFTSGSRNEQFF. The CDR3, as DNA: TGTGCCAGCAGCTTAACTTTTACTAGCGGGAGTCGGAATGAGCAGTTCTTC.